The 11 T cell receptor beta chains in this list originate from one sample, sequenced in a study of Graves' ophthalmopathy and Graves' hyperthyroidism. Amplification targeted the TCR beta CDR3 regions, with RNA transcripts as the source material. RT-PCR with HTBI primers came first, then second-round multiplex PCR. In TCRdb, the multiplex PCR reads were re-called with MiXCR into one record per CDR3 protein. The table lists some 39,000 distinct CDR3 sequences, around half of them singletons, with roughly 26% in the top ten. Material for sequencing was peripheral blood. The origin of the receptors is an adult woman with stable Graves' hyperthyroidism.

This clonotype was found a few times. A much larger clone lies a single base off, so this may be a read error. The chain links TRBV20-1 to TRBJ2-3; TRBD2 matches at 7 bases. Germline values: CDR1 DFQATT, CDR2 SNEGSKA (reference sequence). The CDR3 has 15 residues. The CDR3 bases are TGCAGTGCTACGGGGACTACACCTAGCACAGATACGCAGTGTTTT. Protein sequence: CSATGTTPSTDTQCF.

This clonotype was seen repeatedly, ten times or more. This chain uses TRBV20-1 with TRBJ2-7; 12 nucleotides match TRBD2. The CDR3 covers 15 residues. After removal of 6 bases from V and 6 bases from J, the junction contained 12 bases not matched to a gene. The germline gives CDR1 DFQATT, CDR2 SNEGSKA (reference sequence). The CDR3, as DNA: TGCAGTGCGGCTCCTAGCGGGAGGGTGATCGTCGAGCAGTACTTC. Translated, it gives CSAAPSGRVIVEQYF.

This clonotype has a count of ten or more. CDR3 residues: CASSSGASRRQPQHF. The DNA for the CDR3 is TGTGCCAGCAGCTCGGGGGCGAGCCGGAGGCAGCCCCAGCATTTT. This chain joins TRBV7-2 and TRBJ1-5; TRBD1 might be the D (6 bases). The CDR3 covers 15 residues. The germline V and J ends were trimmed by 4 bases and 7 bases, with 17 bases remaining between them. Germline V gene data show CDR1 as SGHTA and CDR2 as FQGNSA.

The CDR3 region has the DNA TGCAGTGCTAGCACAGGGTCGAACACTGAAGCTTTCTTT. This translates into CSASTGSNTEAFF. This chain uses TRBV20-1 with TRBJ1-1; perhaps TRBD1 as D (6 bases). Trimming took 3 bases from V and 1 from J, leaving 9 bases between them. CDR3 length: 13 residues. CDR1 and CDR2 from the germline V gene are DFQATT and SNEGSKA (reference sequence).

The chain has TRBV6-1 and TRBJ1-1; TRBD1 might be the D (5 bases). V lost 5 bases to trimming and J lost 3 bases, with 19 bases between them. From germline, CDR1 is MNHNS and CDR2 SASEGT. This CDR3 has 16 amino acids. This CDR3 is CASSYSRQPIYTEAFF. CDR3 bases: TGTGCCAGCAGTTACTCGAGACAGCCAATCTACACTGAAGCTTTCTTT.

This clonotype came up many times. This sequence joins TRBV18 and TRBJ2-6, with D possibly TRBD1 on 5 matching bases. Germline V gene lookup returns CDR1 KGHSH and CDR2 LQKENI. This CDR3 is built from 15 residues. V shed 3 bases and J shed 4 bases, with 10 bases lying between them. The CDR3 loop reads CASSPGLIGANVLTF. The CDR3 nucleotides read TGTGCCAGCTCACCGGGGCTAATCGGGGCCAACGTCCTGACTTTC.

In this sample, this clonotype turned up a few times. This chain uses TRBV20-1 with TRBJ2-7, with 12 bases identical to TRBD2. The V and J ends lost 4 bases and 2 bases, in that order; junction bases with no gene match: 3. The CDR3 runs to 14 residues. Looked up from germline, CDR1 is DFQATT and CDR2 is SNEGSKA (reference sequence). The CDR3 region is CSATRTSGTYEQYF. CDR3 DNA sequence: TGCAGTGCTACCCGGACTAGCGGGACCTACGAGCAGTACTTC.

Many counts were recorded for this clonotype. V usage is TRBV11-2 and J usage is TRBJ1-4; TRBD1 is a possible D gene (5 bases). Per the germline V gene, CDR1 is SGHAT and CDR2 is FQNNGV. V shed 4 bases and J shed 0 bases, with 9 bases lying between them. There are 15 residues in the CDR3. The CDR3 sequence: CASSSTGTTNEKLFF. CDR3 sequence (DNA): TGTGCCAGCAGCTCAACAGGAACAACTAATGAAAAACTGTTTTTT.

V and J are TRBV29-1 and TRBJ2-7; D might be TRBD2 (5 bases). Germline V gene data show CDR1 as SQVTM and CDR2 as ANQGSEA. The V and J ends lost 6 bases and 6 bases respectively, with 12 bases between them. The CDR3 covers 11 residues. The CDR3 bases are TGCAGCGTAGACGCGGGCGGCGAGCAGTACTTC. Translated, it gives CSVDAGGEQYF.

Regarding this clonotype: Here the CDR3 omits its conserved ending phenylalanine or tryptophan, so a read error is the likely source. The limits of the CDR3 on the DNA are not certain, so only TCRdb's listed CDR3 is given. V and J are TRBV19 and TRBJ1-6. Germline CDR1 is LNHDA and CDR2 is SQIVND (reference sequence). A total of 16 residues make up the CDR3, ends included. CDR3 amino acids: CASSIEDGYYGYTFGS.

To note about this clonotype: No conserved phenylalanine or tryptophan is present at the end of the CDR3, so a read error is the likely explanation. V gene TRBV7-9 combines with J gene TRBJ1-2; 9 nucleotides agree with TRBD1. The junction had 16 bases not matched to a gene; V was cut back by 5 bases and J by 6 bases. The length of the CDR3 is 17 residues. Germline V lookup: CDR1 SEHNR, CDR2 FQNEAQ (reference sequence). CDR3 sequence (DNA): TGTGCCAGCAGCCAAGAAAGTTCCGGGACAGGGAGGGATGGCTACACCCTC. Its translation: CASSQESSGTGRDGYTL.